This T cell receptor (beta chain) was observed in a study of shared clonotypes between healthy human individuals. CDR1 is SGHAT and CDR2 is FQNNGV in the germline V gene. V was trimmed by 1 base and J by 1 base, leaving 5 bases between them. This CDR3 contains 13 residues. Naive CD8 cells lacked CD45RO and underwent positive selection for CCR7, leaving out terminally differentiated effector memory CD45RA+ cells. The protocol was immunoSEQ multiplex PCR, while the TCRdb copy is restricted to in-frame clones and leaves out a portion. The table includes some 1,900,000 clones, approximately 94% detected once. About this clone itself: Other DNA sequences from this sample encode an identical CDR3 as well.

J is TRBJ2-7 and V is TRBV11-2; D call uncertain. The sequence came from a man between 18 and 35 years old in good health. What was sequenced was naive CD8+ T cells sorted from blood. Here the CDR3 reads CASSLVDSYEQYF. The CDR3 bases are TGTGCCAGCAGCTTAGTGGATTCCTACGAGCAGTACTTC.